The 30 T cell receptor beta chains reported below all come from one sample, sequenced in a study of breast tumors, draining lymph nodes, adjacent tissues. Samples came from axillary lymph nodes draining the breast cancer. TCRdb fed the multiplex PCR reads into MiXCR, producing one record per CDR3 protein. The table lists roughly 120,000 distinct CDR3 sequences, just under 20% of them singletons. The sample taken for sequencing was axillary lymph node tissue. The source is a female donor with breast cancer. Some clones in this sample may be carry-over from other donors' samples.

The chain uses TRBV10-3 and TRBJ1-1; maybe TRBD1 (6 bases). Germline V lookup: CDR1 ENHRY, CDR2 SYGVKD. V dropped 8 bases and J dropped 3 bases, with 16 bases sitting between them. This CDR3 spans 14 amino acids. The CDR3 DNA sequence: TGTGCCATCGAGCCCGGGGGGCCACACACTGAAGCTTTCTTT. Amino acid sequence: CAIEPGGPHTEAFF.

The chain joins TRBV29-1 to TRBJ2-3, with 7 nucleotides matching TRBD2. The CDR3 runs to 12 residues. V was clipped by 6 bases and J by 6 bases; unmatched bases: 6. Germline assignment: CDR1 SQVTM and CDR2 ANQGSEA. CDR3 nucleotide sequence: TGCAGCGTCAGCGGGGAACGGGATACGCAGTATTTT. Translating it yields CSVSGERDTQYF.

This clonotype was picked up a small number of times. This chain uses TRBV5-1 with TRBJ1-5, with D tentatively TRBD1 (5 bases). Trimming removed 0 bases at V and 4 bases at J, with 14 bases between. CDR3 length: 16 amino acids. Germline V gives CDR1 SGHRS, CDR2 YFSETQ. CDR3 in DNA: TGCGCCAGCAGCTTGGGGCCCCAGGGAGGGAATCAGCCCCAGCATTTT. It yields the protein CASSLGPQGGNQPQHF.

This clonotype has a count of ten or more. The CDR3, as DNA: TGTGCCAGCAGCGTAGTTGGGACCCACAATGAGCAGTTCTTC. Translated: CASSVVGTHNEQFF. This chain uses TRBV9 with TRBJ2-1, with D perhaps matching TRBD1 or TRBD2 (5 bases each). V lost 0 bases and J 5 bases, leaving 9 bases between the germline ends. CDR1 and CDR2 from the germline V gene are SGDLS and YYNGEE. The CDR3 is 14 residues long. Looking up the rest from reference TRBV9 and TRBJ2-1 gives the full variable domain: DSGVTQTPKHLITATGQRVTLRCSPRSGDLSVYWYQQSLDQGLQFLIQYYNGEERAKGNILERFSAQQFPDLHSELNLSSLELGDSALYFCASSVVGTHNEQFFGPGTRLTVL.

This clonotype was seen at least ten times. The chain couples TRBV2 to TRBJ2-2, with TRBD2 matching over 10 bases. V shed 7 bases, J shed 5 bases, and the junction held 10 bases outside the gene matches. Germline CDR1 is SNHLY and CDR2 is FYNNEI. This CDR3 is built from 16 residues. The CDR3 DNA is TGTGCCAGCATTTCAGCGGGAGGGCCTTCGACCGGGGAGCTGTTTTTT. This gives the protein CASISAGGPSTGELFF.

About this clonotype: Its ends do not fully match the called genes, so a read error is possible. The chain joins TRBV5-1 to TRBJ1-1, with a tentative D call TRBD1 (6 bases). The CDR3 spans 15 residues. Germline V CDR1 and CDR2: SGHRS, YFSETQ. Here the CDR3 reads CASSLGGAGNTEAIF. As DNA, the CDR3 is TGCGCCAGCAGCTTGGGGGGGGCGGGAAACACTGAAGCTATCTTT.

At least ten counts were recorded for this clonotype. Mismatch with germline at one junction end may stem from a read error. The chain couples TRBV15 to TRBJ2-1; TRBD1 aligns across 12 bases. The CDR3 is 16 residues long. Germline values: CDR1 LNHNV, CDR2 YYDKDF (reference sequence). The CDR3 loop reads CATSREGDRGRVEQFF. Here the CDR3 DNA reads TGTGCCACCAGCCGAGAGGGGGACAGGGGGCGAGTTGAGCAGTTCTTC.

In its sample, this clonotype was seen many times. The V gene is TRBV7-3, the J gene TRBJ2-7, with D perhaps TRBD2 (5 bases). Trimming removed 4 bases at V and 0 bases at J, with 7 bases between. Germline V lookup: CDR1 SGHTA, CDR2 FQGTGA. The CDR3 extends over 13 amino acids. CDR3 bases: TGTGCCAGCAGCTCCGGGATCTCCTACGAGCAGTACTTC. Protein: CASSSGISYEQYF.

The chain carries TRBV9 and TRBJ2-4; no reliable D call. V lost 0 bases to trimming and J lost 0 bases, with 4 bases between them. Germline V gene data show CDR1 as SGDLS and CDR2 as YYNGEE. The CDR3 sequence is 14 residues long. CDR3 sequence: CASSVDLAKNIQYF. The CDR3, as DNA: TGTGCCAGCAGCGTAGACCTAGCCAAAAACATTCAGTACTTC.

This clonotype was detected ten times or more. The chain employs TRBV12-3 or TRBV12-4 and TRBJ2-5, with D unclear. V gave up 1 base and J gave up 5 bases, with 14 bases separating them. This CDR3 is 15 amino acids long. The CDR3 DNA is TGTGCCAGCAGTTTAGGGACCCCCCTGGAGGAGACCCAGTACTTC. This codes for CASSLGTPLEETQYF.

At least ten counts were recorded for this clonotype. This chain links TRBV5-8 with TRBJ1-2, with TRBD1 as a possible D gene (6 bases). From germline, CDR1 is SGHTS and CDR2 YDEGEE. Trimming took 2 bases from V and 3 from J, leaving 20 bases between them. CDR3 length equals 17 residues. The CDR3 loop reads CASSFIAGAGDDYGYTF. The CDR3, as DNA: TGTGCCAGCAGCTTTATTGCTGGGGCAGGGGATGACTATGGCTACACCTTC.

This clonotype was picked up a small number of times. The V gene is TRBV5-5, the J gene TRBJ2-2; D remains unclear. This CDR3 region has 15 residues. Trimming stripped 2 bases from V and 0 bases from J, with 8 bases between. CDR1 is SGHKS and CDR2 is YYEKEE in the germline V gene (reference sequence). CDR3 region: CASSFGRANTGELFF. CDR3 nucleotide sequence: TGTGCCAGCAGCTTTGGAAGGGCGAACACCGGGGAGCTGTTTTTT.

In its sample, this clonotype was seen many times. The chain combines TRBV20-1 with TRBJ2-1; TRBD2 aligns across 13 bases. The CDR3 has 13 amino acids. Germline loops: CDR1 DFQATT, CDR2 SNEGSKA (reference sequence). CDR3: CTPGLAGYNEQFF. CDR3 bases: TGCACTCCGGGACTAGCGGGGTACAATGAGCAGTTCTTC.

This clonotype was detected ten times or more. The rearrangement links TRBV5-1 to TRBJ2-7; 10 bases match TRBD1. The ends lost 3 bases at V and 3 bases at J; junction bases unmatched: 3. The germline gives CDR1 SGHRS, CDR2 YFSETQ. The CDR3 consists of 14 residues. Here the CDR3 reads CASSYGQGDYEQYF. CDR3 nucleotide sequence: TGCGCCAGCAGCTACGGACAGGGGGACTACGAGCAGTACTTC.

This clonotype was observed at least ten times. This chain uses TRBV6-5 with TRBJ2-3; the match to TRBD2 covers 9 bases. The CDR3 contains 16 residues. V lost 2 bases to trimming and J lost 4 bases; unmatched junction nucleotides: 7. The germline V gene has CDR1 MNHEY and CDR2 SVGAGI. In DNA form, the CDR3 reads TGTGCCAGCAGTTACCGCGGGGGGGCCGTGGCAGATACGCAGTATTTT. It translates to CASSYRGGAVADTQYF.

This clonotype came up many times. V and J are TRBV6-2 or TRBV6-3 and TRBJ1-5; TRBD1 is a possible D gene (6 bases). The CDR3 length is 13 residues. Germline loops: CDR1 MNHEY, CDR2 SVGEGT. Between the trimmed V and J ends, which lost 4 bases and 9 bases, there was a span of 13 bases. The DNA for the CDR3 is TGTGCCAGCAGTTCCGCCGGGGGCTCGCCCCAGCATTTT. The encoded protein is CASSSAGGSPQHF.

This clonotype was observed at least ten times. The chain has TRBV5-1 and TRBJ2-5, with D unclear. V gave up 5 bases and J gave up 3 bases, with 14 bases separating them. This CDR3 spans 14 amino acids. Per the germline V gene, CDR1 is SGHRS and CDR2 is YFSETQ. The CDR3 bases are TGCGCCAGCAGTTATAGTACCGGAGAAGAGACCCAGTACTTC. Translating it yields CASSYSTGEETQYF.

This clonotype was detected ten times or more. V is TRBV12-5 and J is TRBJ2-1; D is ambiguous. The CDR3 runs to 12 residues. Germline CDR1 and CDR2: LGHNT and FRNRAP. Trimming shortened V by 5 bases and J by 8 bases, and 10 bases separated the two germline ends. The CDR3 spells CASGHTRYEQFF. CDR3 nucleotides: TGTGCTAGTGGTCACACTCGCTATGAGCAGTTCTTC. Looking up the rest from reference TRBV12-5 and TRBJ2-1 gives the full variable domain: DARVTQTPRHKVTEMGQEVTMRCQPILGHNTVFWYRQTMMQGLELLAYFRNRAPLDDSGMPKDRFSAEMPDATLATLKIQPSEPRDSAVYFCASGHTRYEQFFGPGTRLTVL.

This clonotype was seen only once. This sequence may be a read error, since a much larger clone differs from it by one base. The gene calls are TRBV4-1 and TRBJ1-3; D gene ambiguous. Germline CDR1 MGHRA, CDR2 YSYEKL. V was clipped by 1 base and J by 4 bases, with 5 bases between them. This CDR3 has 13 residues. CDR3 sequence reads: CASSQGRGNTIYF. The DNA for the CDR3 is TGCGCCAGCAGCCAAGGTCGAGGAAACACCATATATTTT.

In its sample, this clonotype was seen many times. The chain carries TRBV7-2 and TRBJ2-2; TRBD2 matches 11 bases. The germline V gene has CDR1 SGHTA and CDR2 FQGNSA. After removal of 1 base from V and 7 bases from J, the junction contained 8 bases not matched to a gene. The CDR3 loop spans 17 amino acids. The CDR3 nucleotides are TGTGCCAGCAGCTTAGGGACTAGCGGGCGCCCTAGCGGGGAGCTGTTTTTT. Its translation is CASSLGTSGRPSGELFF.

There are many counts of this clonotype. The chain employs TRBV24-1 and TRBJ2-2, with D hard to call. V was shortened by 10 bases and J by 6 bases, with 11 bases between the two germline ends. Germline V gene sequence: CDR1 KGHDR, CDR2 SFDVKD. The CDR3 is made up of 12 amino acids. CDR3 residues: CATNPGSGELFF. CDR3 nucleotide sequence: TGTGCCACAAATCCCGGGTCCGGGGAGCTGTTTTTT.

This clonotype was recorded at least ten times. J is TRBJ2-1 and V is TRBV7-2; D may be TRBD1 or TRBD2 (7 bases each). The CDR3 extends over 15 amino acids. CDR1 and CDR2 from the germline V gene are SGHTA and FQGNSA. Deletions cut 2 bases from V and 2 bases from J, with 10 bases between. DNA of the CDR3: TGTGCCAGCAGCTTATCAGGGGGGGCCTACAATGAGCAGTTCTTC. Translating it yields CASSLSGGAYNEQFF.

Regarding this clonotype: A read error is possible here, since a much larger clone lies one base away. V is TRBV13 and J is TRBJ1-2, with D tentatively TRBD1 (6 bases). Germline lookup yields CDR1 PRHDT and CDR2 FYEKMQ (reference sequence). This CDR3 spans 12 amino acids. For the CDR3, the DNA is TGTGCCAGCAGCCCGGGACACTATGGCTACGCCTTC. It codes for CASSPGHYGYAF.

In this sample, this clonotype turned up many times. The V gene is TRBV6-6, the J gene TRBJ1-4; D ambiguous. Germline-derived CDR1 and CDR2 are MNHNY and SVGAGI (reference sequence). Trimming stripped 0 bases from V and 8 bases from J, with 7 bases between. The CDR3 spans 13 residues. CDR3: CASSYSRDEKLFF. Here the CDR3 DNA reads TGTGCCAGCAGTTACTCGAGAGACGAAAAACTGTTTTTT.

In this sample, this clonotype turned up many times. CDR3 loop: CASSSTRGNEQFF. Here the CDR3 DNA reads TGTGCCAGCAGTTCCACTAGGGGCAATGAGCAGTTCTTC. The chain couples TRBV6-6 to TRBJ2-1, with D possibly being TRBD1 or TRBD2 (5 bases each). This CDR3 has 13 amino acids. Germline CDR1 reads MNHNY; CDR2 reads SVGAGI (reference sequence). V lost 4 bases and J lost 6, with 10 bases in between.

Turning to this clonotype: A much more abundant neighbour one base away suggests this may be a read error. The J gene is TRBJ2-5, the V gene TRBV4-1; D uncertain. The CDR3 runs to 13 residues. The V gene lost 4 bases and the J gene lost 5 bases, with 11 bases spanning the gap. From germline, CDR1 is MGHRA and CDR2 YSYEKL. CDR3: CASSRPVGETQYF. CDR3 bases: TGCGCCAGCAGCCGTCCAGTGGGGGAGACCCAGTACTTC.

This clonotype was counted many times. The rearrangement uses TRBV5-1 and TRBJ1-2, with D possibly matching TRBD1 (6 bases). Germline V lookup: CDR1 SGHRS, CDR2 YFSETQ. This CDR3 comprises 15 residues. V gave up 1 base and J gave up 2 bases, with 12 bases separating them. Here the CDR3 DNA reads TGCGCCAGCAGCTTGAGCCCAACAGGGAACTATGGCTACACCTTC. Encoded protein: CASSLSPTGNYGYTF.

In the case of this clonotype: A much larger clone lies one base from this, so it may be a read error. The chain recombines TRBV11-2 with TRBJ1-4; tentatively, D is TRBD1 (5 bases). The ends were cut back, 8 bases at V and 8 bases at J, with 18 bases in the middle. CDR3 length: 14 amino acids. Germline lookup yields CDR1 SGHAT and CDR2 FQNNGV. CDR3 amino acids: CASGSQGTSEKLFF. The CDR3 region has the DNA TGTGCCAGCGGCTCGCAAGGGACCTCCGAAAAACTGTTTTTT.

Remarks on this clonotype: This could be a read error, since a much larger clone is one nucleotide away. This CDR3 fails to terminate in the conserved phenylalanine or tryptophan, so it likely reflects a read error. This chain uses TRBV20-1 with TRBJ1-6; 8 nucleotides align to TRBD1. This CDR3 region has 16 residues. J gave up 3 bases and V 6 bases, and 10 bases lay outside the gene matches. Germline V gene sequence: CDR1 DFQATT, CDR2 SNEGSKA (reference sequence). CDR3 amino acids: CSAGPDTGGYNSPLHI. In DNA, the CDR3 is TGCAGTGCAGGGCCCGATACAGGGGGCTATAATTCACCCCTCCACATT.

This clonotype was picked up many times. The V call is TRBV15, the J call TRBJ2-5, with 7 nucleotides matching TRBD2. Trimming cost V 6 bases and J 1 base; bases outside gene matches: 8. The CDR3 length is 15 residues. Germline CDR1 reads LNHNV; CDR2 reads YYDKDF (reference sequence). The DNA of the CDR3 is TGTGCCACCAGGGGAGGGTCTGGGCGCCAAGAGACCCAGTACTTC. Translation: CATRGGSGRQETQYF. The variable domain in full, completed from reference TRBV15 and TRBJ2-5, reads DAMVIQNPRYQVTQFGKPVTLSCSQTLNHNVMYWYQQKSSQAPKLLFHYYDKDFNNEADTPDNFQSRRPNTSFCFLDIRSPGLGDTAMYLCATRGGSGRQETQYFGPGTRLLVL.